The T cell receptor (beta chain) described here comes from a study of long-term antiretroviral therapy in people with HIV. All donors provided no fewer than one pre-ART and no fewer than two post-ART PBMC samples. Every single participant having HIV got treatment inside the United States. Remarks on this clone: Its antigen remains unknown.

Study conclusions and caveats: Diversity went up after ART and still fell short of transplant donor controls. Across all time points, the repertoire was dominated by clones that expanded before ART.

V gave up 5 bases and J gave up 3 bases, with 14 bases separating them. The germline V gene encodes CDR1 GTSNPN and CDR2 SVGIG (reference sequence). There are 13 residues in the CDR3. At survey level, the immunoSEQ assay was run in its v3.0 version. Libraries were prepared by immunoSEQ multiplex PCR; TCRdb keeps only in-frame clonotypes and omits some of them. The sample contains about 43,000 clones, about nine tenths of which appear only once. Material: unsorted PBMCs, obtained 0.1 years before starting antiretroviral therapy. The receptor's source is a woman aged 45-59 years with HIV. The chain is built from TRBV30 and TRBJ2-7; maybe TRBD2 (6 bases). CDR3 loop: CAWSPGLVYEQYF. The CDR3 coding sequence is TGTGCCTGGTCCCCGGGACTGGTCTACGAGCAGTACTTC.